The 12 T cell receptor beta chains below all came from one sample that was sequenced in a study of T cell responses to AZD1222 COVID-19 vaccine (dated by TCRdb to 2020 to 2022). This specimen's time point label, per the study, means: baseline before first vaccination. Library preparation was by the immunoSEQ multiplex PCR assay. Not all clones reach the TCRdb copy of this immuneACCESS table, which keeps in-frame sequences only. Checked studies attribute under half of the gap to unresolved V genes and leave the rest unexplained. In this sample the table shows about 120,000 clones, over 75% of which occur a single time. The ten largest clones represent around 7.8% of the sample. Sequencing was performed on peripheral blood, taken on day 0 of AZD1222 vaccination. Receptors originate from an adult in good health.

The chain recombines TRBV27 with TRBJ2-7; 8 bases fit TRBD2. V shed 1 base, J shed 2 bases, and the junction held 19 bases outside the gene matches. CDR3 length: 20 amino acids. CDR1 and CDR2 (germline): MNHEY, SMNVEV (reference sequence). The CDR3 loop is CASSLFSLRARGRPPYEQYF. The CDR3 nucleotides read TGTGCCAGCAGTTTATTCTCTTTAAGGGCCCGCGGGAGGCCCCCCTACGAGCAGTACTTC.

The chain is built from TRBV11-2 and TRBJ1-4; tentative D call: TRBD1 (5 bases). Trimming stripped 5 bases from V and 3 bases from J, with 16 bases between. Germline V gives CDR1 SGHAT, CDR2 FQNNGV. This CDR3 comprises 16 residues. The CDR3 reads CASSAGLVGANEKLFF. CDR3 DNA: TGTGCCAGCAGCGCGGGCCTGGTGGGGGCTAATGAAAAACTGTTTTTT.

The V gene is TRBV2, the J gene TRBJ2-3, with TRBD2 as a possible D gene (8 bases). The CDR3 runs 18 residues. Trimming stripped 6 bases from V and 3 bases from J, with 25 bases between. Germline-derived CDR1 and CDR2 are SNHLY and FYNNEI. The chain's CDR3 is CASSADRTSGGRTDTQYF. Written as DNA, the CDR3 is TGTGCCAGCAGCGCGGACAGGACGTCGGGCGGGAGGACAGATACGCAGTATTTT.

This clone is a singleton in its sample. The chain is built from TRBV19 and TRBJ1-5; weak D call: TRBD1 (6 bases). Per germline, CDR1 LNHDA and CDR2 SQIVND (reference sequence). The CDR3 sequence is 16 residues long. V lost 9 bases and J 0 bases, leaving 18 bases between the germline ends. The CDR3 nucleotides are TGTGCCAGCCGGGACACTGACTCTTATAGCAATCAGCCCCAGCATTTT. This gives the protein CASRDTDSYSNQPQHF.

CDR3 nucleotides: TGTGCCAGCATGCTGCTAGGGTTCCCCCACGAGCAGTACTTC. Translating gives CASMLLGFPHEQYF. V is TRBV28 and J is TRBJ2-7; no clear D. The CDR3 consists of 14 residues. Trimming pared 7 bases from V and 5 bases from J, leaving 18 bases between. Per the germline V gene, CDR1 is MDHEN and CDR2 is SYDVKM.

This clone was counted once. The J gene is TRBJ1-1, the V gene TRBV6-5, with no clear D. V dropped 0 bases and J dropped 10 bases, with 12 bases sitting between them. The CDR3 extends over 13 amino acids. Per germline, CDR1 MNHEY and CDR2 SVGAGI. The CDR3: CASSYSAPGRAFF. CDR3 in DNA: TGTGCCAGCAGTTACTCCGCCCCGGGTAGAGCTTTCTTT.

V and J are TRBV19 and TRBJ2-7; 8 bases align to TRBD2. The V and J ends lost 7 bases and 6 bases, in that order; junction bases with no gene match: 14. The CDR3 extends over 15 amino acids. Germline V CDR1 and CDR2: LNHDA, SQIVND (reference sequence). The chain's CDR3 is CASTPSAGVKGEQYF. The DNA for the CDR3 is TGTGCCAGTACTCCGTCAGCGGGAGTGAAAGGCGAGCAGTACTTC. Filled out from reference TRBV19 and TRBJ2-7, the complete variable domain reads DGGITQSPKYLFRKEGQNVTLSCEQNLNHDAMYWYRQDPGQGLRLIYYSQIVNDFQKGDIAEGYSVSREKKESFPLTVTSAQKNPTAFYLCASTPSAGVKGEQYFGPGTRLTVT.

The CDR3 is CSASKNTEAFF. Here the CDR3 DNA reads TGCAGTGCTAGCAAGAACACTGAAGCTTTCTTT. The genes are TRBV20-1 and TRBJ1-1; D gene ambiguous. Trimming removed 3 bases at V and 1 base at J, with 3 bases between. The CDR3 is 11 residues long. Germline CDR1 is DFQATT and CDR2 is SNEGSKA (reference sequence).

Points on this clone: The junction and the germline gene differ at one end; a read error may be behind it. The chain carries TRBV28 and TRBJ2-7; D may be TRBD2 (6 bases). The germline gives CDR1 MDHEN, CDR2 SYDVKM. This CDR3 has 15 residues. The DNA of the CDR3 is TGTGCCAGCAGCCTCGGCGGTACGGGAGCGGTGATCACGGACTTC. It encodes CASSLGGTGAVITDF.

The chain employs TRBV24-1 and TRBJ2-3; D possibly corresponds to TRBD2 (6 bases). Trimming removed 4 bases at V and 8 bases at J, with 15 bases between. CDR1 KGHDR and CDR2 SFDVKD come from the germline V gene. CDR3 size: 14 residues. The CDR3 loop reads CATSDGAGRGTQYF. The CDR3 DNA sequence: TGTGCCACCAGTGACGGAGCGGGCCGAGGTACGCAGTATTTT.

J is TRBJ2-1 and V is TRBV5-1; TRBD2 agrees at 7 bases. V was clipped by 3 bases and J by 0 bases; unmatched bases: 9. From germline, CDR1 is SGHRS and CDR2 YFSETQ. This CDR3 contains 17 residues. The CDR3: CASSSLPSGDSYNEQFF. DNA for the CDR3: TGCGCCAGCAGCTCCCTTCCTAGCGGTGACTCCTACAATGAGCAGTTCTTC.

The chain carries TRBV19 and TRBJ2-1; D remains unclear. Trimming took 7 bases from V and 8 from J, leaving 15 bases between them. The CDR3 covers 13 residues. The germline CDR1 and CDR2 sequences are LNHDA and SQIVND (reference sequence). The CDR3 region has the DNA TGTGCCAGTACTCACTCCCGTCTAGATGAGCAGTTCTTC. It codes for CASTHSRLDEQFF.